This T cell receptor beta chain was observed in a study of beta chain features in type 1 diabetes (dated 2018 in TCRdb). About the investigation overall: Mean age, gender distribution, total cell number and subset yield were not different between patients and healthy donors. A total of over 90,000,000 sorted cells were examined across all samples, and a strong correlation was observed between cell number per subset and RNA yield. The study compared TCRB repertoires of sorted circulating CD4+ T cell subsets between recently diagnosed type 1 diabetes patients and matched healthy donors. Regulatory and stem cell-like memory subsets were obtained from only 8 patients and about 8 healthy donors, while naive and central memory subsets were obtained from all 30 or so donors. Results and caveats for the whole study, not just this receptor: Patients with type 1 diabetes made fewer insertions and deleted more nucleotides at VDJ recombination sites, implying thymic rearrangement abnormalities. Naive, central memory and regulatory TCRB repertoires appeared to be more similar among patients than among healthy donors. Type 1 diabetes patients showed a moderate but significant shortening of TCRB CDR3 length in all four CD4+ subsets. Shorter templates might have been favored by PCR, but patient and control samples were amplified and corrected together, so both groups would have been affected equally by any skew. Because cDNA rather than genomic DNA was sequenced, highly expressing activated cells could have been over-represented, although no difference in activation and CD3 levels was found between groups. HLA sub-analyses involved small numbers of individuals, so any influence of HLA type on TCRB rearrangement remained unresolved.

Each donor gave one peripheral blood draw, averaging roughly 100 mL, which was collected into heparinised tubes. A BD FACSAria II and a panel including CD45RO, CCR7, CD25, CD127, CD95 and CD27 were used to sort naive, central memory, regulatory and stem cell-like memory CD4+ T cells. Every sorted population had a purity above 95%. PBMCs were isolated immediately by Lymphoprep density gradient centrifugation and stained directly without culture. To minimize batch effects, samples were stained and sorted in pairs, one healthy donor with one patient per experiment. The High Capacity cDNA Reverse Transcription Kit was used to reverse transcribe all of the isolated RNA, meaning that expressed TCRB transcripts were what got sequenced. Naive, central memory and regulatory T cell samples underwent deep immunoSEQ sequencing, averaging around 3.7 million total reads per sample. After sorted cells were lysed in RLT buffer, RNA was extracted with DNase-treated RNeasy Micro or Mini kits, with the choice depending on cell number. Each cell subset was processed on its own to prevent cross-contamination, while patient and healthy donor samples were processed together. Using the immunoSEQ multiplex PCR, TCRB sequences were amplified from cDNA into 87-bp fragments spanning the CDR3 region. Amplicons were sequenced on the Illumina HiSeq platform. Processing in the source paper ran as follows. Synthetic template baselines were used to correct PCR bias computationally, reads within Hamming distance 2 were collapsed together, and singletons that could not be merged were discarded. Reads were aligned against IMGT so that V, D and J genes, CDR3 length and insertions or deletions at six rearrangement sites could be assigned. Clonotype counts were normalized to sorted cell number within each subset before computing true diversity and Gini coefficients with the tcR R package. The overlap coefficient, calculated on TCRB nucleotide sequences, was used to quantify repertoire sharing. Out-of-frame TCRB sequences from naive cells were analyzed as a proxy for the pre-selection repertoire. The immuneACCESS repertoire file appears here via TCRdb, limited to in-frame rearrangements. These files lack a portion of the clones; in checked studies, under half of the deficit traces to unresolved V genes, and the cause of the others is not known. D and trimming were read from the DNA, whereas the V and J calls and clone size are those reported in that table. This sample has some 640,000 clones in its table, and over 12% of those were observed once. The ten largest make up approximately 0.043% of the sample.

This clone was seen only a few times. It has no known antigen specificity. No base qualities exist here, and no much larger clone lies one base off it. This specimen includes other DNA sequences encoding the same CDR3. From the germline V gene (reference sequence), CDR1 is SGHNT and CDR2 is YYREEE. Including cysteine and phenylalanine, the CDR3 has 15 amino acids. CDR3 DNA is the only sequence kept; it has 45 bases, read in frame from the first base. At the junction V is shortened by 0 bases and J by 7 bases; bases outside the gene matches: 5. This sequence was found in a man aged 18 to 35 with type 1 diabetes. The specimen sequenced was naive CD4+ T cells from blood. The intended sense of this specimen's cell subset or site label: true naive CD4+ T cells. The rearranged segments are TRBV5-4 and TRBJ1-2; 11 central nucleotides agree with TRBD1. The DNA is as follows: TGTGCCAGCAGCTTGGCTGGGACAGGGGGACGTGGCTACACCTTC. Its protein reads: CASSLAGTGGRGYTF.